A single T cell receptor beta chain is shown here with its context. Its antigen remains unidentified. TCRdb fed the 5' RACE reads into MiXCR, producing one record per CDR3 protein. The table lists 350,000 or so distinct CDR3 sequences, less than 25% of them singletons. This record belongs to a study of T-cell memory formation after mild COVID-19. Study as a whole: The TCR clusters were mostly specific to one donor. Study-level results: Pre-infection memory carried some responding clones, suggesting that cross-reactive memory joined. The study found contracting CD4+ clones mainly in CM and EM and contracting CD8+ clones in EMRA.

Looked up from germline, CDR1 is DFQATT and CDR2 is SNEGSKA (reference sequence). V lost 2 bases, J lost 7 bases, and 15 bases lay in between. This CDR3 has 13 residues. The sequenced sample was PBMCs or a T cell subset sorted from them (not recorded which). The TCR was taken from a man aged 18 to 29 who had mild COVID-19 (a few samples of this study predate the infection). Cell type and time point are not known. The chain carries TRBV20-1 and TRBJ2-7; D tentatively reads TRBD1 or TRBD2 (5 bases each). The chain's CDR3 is CSARSGGYREQYF. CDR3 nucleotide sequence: TGCAGTGCTAGATCCGGAGGATACAGGGAGCAGTACTTC.